This T cell receptor (beta chain) derives from a study of cytotoxic CD8 clonotypes in ibrutinib-treated CLL. The assay was immunoSEQ multiplex PCR, and TCRdb's table has in-frame clones only and misses some. The sample carries roughly 190,000 clones, about 72% recorded once. The clonotype was recovered from a human donor with chronic lymphocytic leukemia. Sample: PBMCs, taken after 24 months of ibrutinib treatment.

In DNA, the CDR3 is TGTGCCAGCAGGGGCGGTACCTCGGGCACCGGGGAGCTGTTTTTT. Protein product: CASRGGTSGTGELFF. V is TRBV27 and J is TRBJ2-2; D gene unclear. V lost 6 bases and J 4 bases, leaving 15 bases between the germline ends. Per the germline V gene, CDR1 is MNHEY and CDR2 is SMNVEV (reference sequence). The CDR3 is 15 amino acids.